This TCR beta chain derives from a study of blood T cell repertoires in COVID-19. Study-wide background: Some COVID-19 samples were acute and others convalescent; all came from the United States, Italy and Spain. From T cells, B-cell-depleted T cells, or PBMCs came the material, which was cDNA or gDNA.

In the authors' workflow: Amplifying reference gene primers gave estimates of nucleated cell counts. This table comes from immunoSEQ multiplex PCR, and its TCRdb copy is limited to in-frame clones, with some not included. V, J and clone size are taken as reported in that table, and D and trimming were inferred from the DNA itself. The sample includes over 75,000 clones, 78% seen only once; the top ten take 15% to 20%. Germline V gene lookup returns CDR1 SNHLY and CDR2 FYNNEI. Trimming cost V 8 bases and J 0 bases; bases outside gene matches: 20. This CDR3 contains 21 residues. V and J are TRBV2 and TRBJ1-6; 9 bases fit TRBD1. The sample comprised peripheral blood. The sequence derives from a human donor in a cohort sampled during active COVID-19. The CDR3, as DNA: TGTGCCAGCGCCGGGACAGGGAGAGGGGCCCCCCAGAGCTCCTATAATTCACCCCTCCACTTT. Residues: CASAGTGRGAPQSSYNSPLHF.